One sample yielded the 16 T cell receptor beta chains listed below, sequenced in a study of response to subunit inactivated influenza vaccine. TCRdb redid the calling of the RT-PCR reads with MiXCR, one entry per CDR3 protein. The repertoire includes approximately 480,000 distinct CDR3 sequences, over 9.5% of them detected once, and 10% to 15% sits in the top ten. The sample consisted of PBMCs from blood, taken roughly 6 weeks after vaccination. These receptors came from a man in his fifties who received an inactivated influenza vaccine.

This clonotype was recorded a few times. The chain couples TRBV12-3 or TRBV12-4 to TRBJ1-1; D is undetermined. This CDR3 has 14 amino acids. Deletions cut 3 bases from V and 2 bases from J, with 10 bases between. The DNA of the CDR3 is TGTGCCAGCAGTTTCTTTCCAGAAAACACTGAAGCTTTCTTT. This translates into CASSFFPENTEAFF.

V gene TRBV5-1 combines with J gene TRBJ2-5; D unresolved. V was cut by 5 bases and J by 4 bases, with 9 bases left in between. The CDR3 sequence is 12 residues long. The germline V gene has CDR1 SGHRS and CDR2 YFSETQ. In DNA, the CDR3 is TGCGCCAGCAGGGGGTTAGGAGAGACCCAGTACTTC. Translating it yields CASRGLGETQYF.

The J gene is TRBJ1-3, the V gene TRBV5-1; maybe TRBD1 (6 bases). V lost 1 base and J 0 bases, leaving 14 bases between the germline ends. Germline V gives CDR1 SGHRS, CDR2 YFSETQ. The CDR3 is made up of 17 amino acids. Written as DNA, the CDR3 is TGCGCCAGCAGCTTGACCGGGACAACTTACTCTGGAAACACCATATATTTT. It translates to CASSLTGTTYSGNTIYF.

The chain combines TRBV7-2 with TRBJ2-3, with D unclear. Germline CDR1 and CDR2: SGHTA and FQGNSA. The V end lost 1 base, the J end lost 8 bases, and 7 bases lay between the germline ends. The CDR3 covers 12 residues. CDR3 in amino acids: CASSLDETTQYF. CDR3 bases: TGTGCCAGCAGCTTAGACGAGACTACGCAGTATTTT.

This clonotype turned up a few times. CDR3 DNA sequence: TGCAGTGCCCGCCCCGCGGGGGCTGAAGCTTTCTTT. Translation: CSARPAGAEAFF. This chain connects TRBV20-1 to TRBJ1-1; TRBD1 might be the D (5 bases). CDR1 and CDR2 from the germline V gene are DFQATT and SNEGSKA (reference sequence). Deletions cut 6 bases from V and 6 bases from J, with 14 bases between. There are 12 residues in the CDR3.

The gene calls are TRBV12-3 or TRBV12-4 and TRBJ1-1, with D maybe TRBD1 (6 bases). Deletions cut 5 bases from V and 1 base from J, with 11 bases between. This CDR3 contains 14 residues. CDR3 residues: CASSPGHGNTEAFF. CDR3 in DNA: TGTGCCAGCAGTCCGGGACACGGGAACACTGAAGCTTTCTTT.

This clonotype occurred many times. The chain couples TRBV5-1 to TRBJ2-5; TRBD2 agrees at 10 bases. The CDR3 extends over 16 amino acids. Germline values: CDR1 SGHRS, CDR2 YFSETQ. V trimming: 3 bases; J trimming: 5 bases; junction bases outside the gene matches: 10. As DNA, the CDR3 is TGCGCCAGCAGCTCCACTAGCGGGGTGGCCTGGGAGACCCAGTACTTC. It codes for CASSSTSGVAWETQYF.

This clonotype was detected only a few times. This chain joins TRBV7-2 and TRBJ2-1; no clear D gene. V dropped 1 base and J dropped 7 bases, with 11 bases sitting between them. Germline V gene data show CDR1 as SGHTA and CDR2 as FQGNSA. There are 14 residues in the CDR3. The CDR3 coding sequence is TGTGCCAGCAGCTTAGGGCAGCCCGGGAATGAGCAGTTCTTC. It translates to CASSLGQPGNEQFF.

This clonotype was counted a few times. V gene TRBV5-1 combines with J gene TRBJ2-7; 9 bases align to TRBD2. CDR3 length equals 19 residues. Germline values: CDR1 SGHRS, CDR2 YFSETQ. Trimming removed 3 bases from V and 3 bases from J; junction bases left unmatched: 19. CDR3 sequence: CASSYGTGGGARPYYEQYF. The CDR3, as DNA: TGCGCCAGCAGCTACGGGACTGGCGGGGGGGCCAGGCCATACTACGAGCAGTACTTC.

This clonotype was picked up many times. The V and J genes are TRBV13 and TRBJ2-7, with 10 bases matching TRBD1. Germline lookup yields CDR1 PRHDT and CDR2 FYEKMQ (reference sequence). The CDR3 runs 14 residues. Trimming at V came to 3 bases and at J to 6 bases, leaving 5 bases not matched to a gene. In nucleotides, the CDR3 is TGTGCCAGCAGCTTCCGGGACAGGGGACTCGAGCAGTACTTC. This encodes CASSFRDRGLEQYF.

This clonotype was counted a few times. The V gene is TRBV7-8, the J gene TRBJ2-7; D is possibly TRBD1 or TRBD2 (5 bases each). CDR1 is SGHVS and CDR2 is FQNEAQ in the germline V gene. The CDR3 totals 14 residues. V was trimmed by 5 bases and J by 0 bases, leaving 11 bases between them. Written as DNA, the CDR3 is TGTGCCAGCAGCCCGGGACGGTTCTCCTACGAGCAGTACTTC. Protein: CASSPGRFSYEQYF.

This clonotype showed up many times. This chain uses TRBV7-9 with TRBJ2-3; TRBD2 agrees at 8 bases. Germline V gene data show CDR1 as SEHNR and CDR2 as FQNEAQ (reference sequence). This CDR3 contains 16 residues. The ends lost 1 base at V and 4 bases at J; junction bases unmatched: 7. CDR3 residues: CASSLEPSGGPDTQYF. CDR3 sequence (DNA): TGTGCCAGCAGCTTAGAACCATCGGGAGGGCCAGATACGCAGTATTTT.

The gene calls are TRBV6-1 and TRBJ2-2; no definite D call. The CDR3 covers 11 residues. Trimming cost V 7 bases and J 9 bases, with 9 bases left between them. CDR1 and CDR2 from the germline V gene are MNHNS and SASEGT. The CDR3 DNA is TGTGCCAGCATCCTAGGGCGGGAGCTGTTTTTT. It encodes CASILGRELFF.

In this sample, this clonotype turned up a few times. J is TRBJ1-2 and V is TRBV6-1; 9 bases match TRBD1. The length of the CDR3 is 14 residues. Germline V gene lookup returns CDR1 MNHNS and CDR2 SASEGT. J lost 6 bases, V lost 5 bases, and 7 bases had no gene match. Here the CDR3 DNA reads TGTGCCAGCAGTCCGGACAGGGGAGGGCATGGCTACACCTTC. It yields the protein CASSPDRGGHGYTF.

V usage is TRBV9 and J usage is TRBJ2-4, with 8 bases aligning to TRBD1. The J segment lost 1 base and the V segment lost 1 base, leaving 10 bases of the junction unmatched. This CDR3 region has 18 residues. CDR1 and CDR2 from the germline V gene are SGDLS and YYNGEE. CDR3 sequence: CASSVSSTGDFAKNIQYF. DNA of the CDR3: TGTGCCAGCAGCGTAAGTTCGACAGGGGACTTTGCCAAAAACATTCAGTACTTC.

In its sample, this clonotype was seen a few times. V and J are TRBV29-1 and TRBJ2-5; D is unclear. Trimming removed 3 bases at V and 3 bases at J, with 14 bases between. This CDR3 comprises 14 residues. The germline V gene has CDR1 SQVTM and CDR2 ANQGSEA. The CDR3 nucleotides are TGCAGCGTTGATGGTGGAACTACCGAAGAGACCCAGTACTTC. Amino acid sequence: CSVDGGTTEETQYF.